These 11 T cell receptor beta chains were sequenced from one sample in a study of blood T cell repertoires in COVID-19. The protocol was immunoSEQ multiplex PCR, while the TCRdb copy is restricted to in-frame clones and leaves out a portion. This sample has about 150,000 clones, with 85% to 90% found just once. Sequenced material: peripheral blood. Receptors originate from a human donor in a cohort sampled during active COVID-19.

This clone was seen just once. The chain recombines TRBV6-5 with TRBJ1-5, with 11 bases lining up with TRBD1. CDR3 length: 14 residues. Germline trimming cut 6 bases from V and 6 bases from J; bases unmatched to any gene: 4. Germline CDR1 is MNHEY and CDR2 is SVGAGI. The CDR3: CASRGQGGGQPQHF. Here the CDR3 DNA reads TGTGCCAGCAGGGGACAGGGGGGGGGTCAGCCCCAGCATTTT.

The rearrangement links TRBV28 to TRBJ2-5, with D unresolved. The germline CDR1 and CDR2 sequences are MDHEN and SYDVKM. Trimming removed 4 bases at V and 5 bases at J, with 8 bases between. The CDR3 covers 12 residues. DNA of the CDR3: TGTGCCAGCAGTTCCCCCGGGGAGACCCAGTACTTC. Residues: CASSSPGETQYF.

This chain links TRBV7-3 with TRBJ2-2, with 7 bases identical to TRBD1. The V gene's germline CDR1 is SGHTA and CDR2 FQGTGA. The CDR3 contains 14 residues. Trimming at V came to 5 bases and at J to 7 bases, leaving 7 bases not matched to a gene. The CDR3 DNA follows: TGTGCCAGCAGCACCGGACAGGTCAGCGGGGAGCTGTTTTTT. Protein product: CASSTGQVSGELFF.

The chain joins TRBV7-9 to TRBJ2-5; the D gene is possibly TRBD2 (6 bases). There are 14 residues in the CDR3. Germline-derived CDR1 and CDR2 are SEHNR and FQNEAQ (reference sequence). The ends were cut back, 5 bases at V and 4 bases at J, with 14 bases in the middle. CDR3 protein: CASSRDSNRETQYF. DNA of the CDR3: TGTGCCAGCAGCCGGGACTCGAACAGAGAGACCCAGTACTTC. Filled out from reference TRBV7-9 and TRBJ2-5, the complete variable domain reads DTGVSQNPRHKITKRGQNVTFRCDPISEHNRLYWYRQTLGQGPEFLTYFQNEAQLEKSRLLSDRFSAERPKGSFSTLEIQRTEQGDSAMYLCASSRDSNRETQYFGPGTRLLVL.

The CDR3 region has the DNA TGTGCCTGGAGTGTACCGACAGGGAACTATGGCTACACCTTC. Translation gives CAWSVPTGNYGYTF. The V call is TRBV30, the J call TRBJ1-2; 7 nucleotides line up with TRBD1. J gave up 2 bases and V 0 bases, and 3 bases lay outside the gene matches. The CDR3 sequence is 14 residues long. Germline-derived CDR1 and CDR2 are GTSNPN and SVGIG (reference sequence).

The chain employs TRBV29-1 and TRBJ1-1; 7 bases are shared with TRBD1. This CDR3 spans 13 amino acids. The trim removed 3 bases at V and 3 bases at J, leaving 4 bases unmatched. Germline assignment: CDR1 SQVTM and CDR2 ANQGSEA. The CDR3 loop reads CSVDRGPDTEAFF. Here the CDR3 DNA reads TGCAGCGTTGATAGGGGGCCTGACACTGAAGCTTTCTTT.

The chain joins TRBV6-1 to TRBJ1-6; unclear D gene. CDR1 and CDR2 (germline): MNHNS, SASEGT. The CDR3 runs to 14 residues. The V end was cut by 2 bases, the J end by 6 bases, with 8 bases between. The CDR3: CASSESLPNSPLHF. CDR3 coding DNA: TGTGCCAGCAGTGAATCCCTACCTAATTCACCCCTCCACTTT.

This clone was seen a handful of times. CDR3: CASSRGTVFYGYTF. CDR3 coding DNA: TGTGCCAGCAGCCGCGGGACAGTCTTCTATGGCTACACCTTC. This chain joins TRBV11-2 and TRBJ1-2; 7 positions agree with TRBD1. Germline-derived CDR1 and CDR2 are SGHAT and FQNNGV. The junction had 7 bases not matched to a gene; V was cut back by 5 bases and J by 4 bases. This CDR3 spans 14 amino acids.

This clone was detected once. CDR3: CASSLLLRASDAHRLDTYNEQFF. The CDR3 DNA follows: TGTGCCAGCAGCCTCCTTCTCCGGGCTAGCGACGCTCACCGCCTCGACACTTACAATGAGCAGTTCTTC. The rearrangement joins TRBV21-1 to TRBJ2-1; the D call of TRBD2 is as the table states it, not checked on the DNA. TRBV21-1 is termed a pseudogene. This CDR3 comprises 23 residues.

This chain links TRBV18 with TRBJ2-1; D is undetermined. The CDR3 contains 15 residues. Germline V gene lookup returns CDR1 KGHSH and CDR2 LQKENI. V was clipped by 3 bases and J by 2 bases, with 11 bases between them. CDR3: CASSPVADTYNEQFF. DNA for the CDR3: TGTGCCAGCTCACCCGTGGCAGATACCTACAATGAGCAGTTCTTC.

The chain links TRBV6-5 to TRBJ2-1, with 9 bases aligning to TRBD2. The CDR3 consists of 15 residues. V shed 7 bases and J 0 bases; nucleotides not matched to a gene: 4. Per the germline V gene, CDR1 is MNHEY and CDR2 is SVGAGI. CDR3 DNA sequence: TGTGCCAGCACCTATAGCGGGAGCTCCTACAATGAGCAGTTCTTC. As protein: CASTYSGSSYNEQFF.